The 5 T cell receptor beta chains below were found in one sample sequenced in a study of human CD4 T cells and Enterobacteriaceae. CFSE-low CD25+ ICOS+ proliferating activated T cells were FACS-sorted after 6-7 days. Sorted memory CD4+ T cells were CFSE-labeled and cultured 2:1 with irradiated antigen-pulsed autologous monocytes. Memory CD4+ T cells were sorted as all CD4+ cells except CD45RA+CCR7+CD95- naive cells, over 98% pure. Sequencing was performed with immunoSEQ multiplex PCR; in TCRdb, only in-frame clones are kept and a portion is missing. The top ten hold 20% to 25% of the sample, which has around 480 clones, 35% to 45% seen once. The sequencing input was bacteria-reactive CD4+ T cells grown in culture. Subset described: CFSE-low proliferating memory CD4 T cells sorted after in vitro stimulation with a heat-inactivated bacterium or M. tuberculosis lysate. These receptors originate from a human donor in good health.

This clone is classed as medium-sized. This chain links TRBV6-1 with TRBJ1-2, with 7 bases aligning to TRBD1. Trimming removed 5 bases from V and 7 bases from J; junction bases left unmatched: 10. The CDR3 consists of 14 residues. Germline V gene sequence: CDR1 MNHNS, CDR2 SASEGT. Written as DNA, the CDR3 is TGTGCCAGCAGTCCGGGGCAGGGGGGCCGTGGCTACACCTTC. Protein: CASSPGQGGRGYTF.

V gene TRBV7-2 combines with J gene TRBJ2-1, with 8 nucleotides matching TRBD2. CDR3 length equals 16 residues. After removal of 0 bases from V and 4 bases from J, the junction contained 5 bases not matched to a gene. Germline CDR1 is SGHTA and CDR2 is FQGNSA. The CDR3 DNA follows: TGTGCCAGCAGCTTAGCCTCCGGGACTAGATACAATGAGCAGTTCTTC. Translating gives CASSLASGTRYNEQFF.

Here the CDR3 DNA reads TGTGCTAGTGGTCCCCTCGGAGACAGGGAGGGAGAAGAGACCCAGTACTTC. Its protein is CASGPLGDREGEETQYF. The rearrangement links TRBV12-5 to TRBJ2-5; D may correspond to TRBD1 or TRBD2 (7 bases each). Germline CDR1 LGHNT, CDR2 FRNRAP. This CDR3 has 17 residues. Deletions cut 5 bases from V and 3 bases from J, with 22 bases between.

By proportion, this clone is medium-sized. The rearrangement links TRBV7-3 to TRBJ2-3; tentative D call: TRBD1 (5 bases). The CDR3 contains 13 residues. CDR1 SGHTA and CDR2 FQGTGA come from the germline V gene. Trimming took 4 bases from V and 2 from J, leaving 7 bases between them. The CDR3 region is CASSSQVTDTQYF. Written as DNA, the CDR3 is TGTGCCAGCAGCTCACAGGTCACAGATACGCAGTATTTT.

V and J are TRBV7-3 and TRBJ2-1; TRBD1 might be the D (6 bases). CDR1 is SGHTA and CDR2 is FQGTGA in the germline V gene. V was pared by 5 bases and J by 4 bases, with 15 bases between. The CDR3 loop spans 15 amino acids. The CDR3 DNA reads as TGTGCCAGCAGCAAATCCGGGACAAAATACAATGAGCAGTTCTTC. This codes for CASSKSGTKYNEQFF.